The 25 T cell receptor beta chains given below trace back to one sample, sequenced in a study of response to subunit inactivated influenza vaccine. TCRdb independently ran MiXCR on the RT-PCR reads; one entry per CDR3 protein. The sample lists about 570,000 distinct CDR3 sequences; about 10% were seen once. This sample also appeared in a second study, on T cells expressing NK-cell markers. That paper notes: UMIs were included in TCR beta cDNA generated by 5'RACE template switching.

The sequences come from PBMCs from blood, collected on the day of vaccination. The receptors originated from a man aged 50 or older who received an inactivated influenza vaccine.

This clonotype has ten or more counts. J is TRBJ2-1 and V is TRBV4-3, with 14 bases lining up with TRBD2. Germline V gene data show CDR1 as LGHNA and CDR2 as YSLEER. Trimming cost V 0 bases and J 8 bases; bases outside gene matches: 6. The length of the CDR3 is 17 residues. The CDR3 is CASSQDIGTSGSYEQFF. CDR3 coding DNA: TGCGCCAGCAGCCAAGATATCGGGACTAGCGGGAGCTATGAGCAGTTCTTC.

This clonotype was picked up many times. The V call is TRBV5-1, the J call TRBJ2-1; 9 bases agree with TRBD1. Trimming took 4 bases from V and 1 from J; bases not matched to a gene: 3. Germline values: CDR1 SGHRS, CDR2 YFSETQ. The CDR3 consists of 15 residues. The CDR3 sequence: CASSGGQGSYNEQFF. In nucleotides, the CDR3 is TGCGCCAGCAGCGGAGGACAGGGGTCCTACAATGAGCAGTTCTTC.

V is TRBV27 and J is TRBJ2-6; no clear D. V lost 1 base and J lost 4, with 14 bases in between. There are 17 residues in the CDR3. The V gene's germline CDR1 is MNHEY and CDR2 SMNVEV (reference sequence). CDR3 loop: CASSLYGPHRGANVLTF. CDR3 nucleotide sequence: TGTGCCAGCAGTTTATATGGGCCCCATAGGGGGGCCAACGTCCTGACTTTC.

This clonotype occurred a few times. The V call is TRBV30, the J call TRBJ2-6; D is perhaps TRBD1 or TRBD2 (5 bases each). Trimming removed 0 bases from V and 0 bases from J, with 9 bases in between. Germline V lookup: CDR1 GTSNPN, CDR2 SVGIG (reference sequence). The CDR3 runs 16 residues. DNA of the CDR3: TGTGCCTGGAGTGTGGGGACCTCCTCTGGGGCCAACGTCCTGACTTTC. As protein: CAWSVGTSSGANVLTF.

This clonotype was observed a handful of times. The chain links TRBV12-3 or TRBV12-4 to TRBJ2-2; D not certain. The V and J ends lost 5 bases and 4 bases respectively, with 17 bases between them. The CDR3 length is 16 residues. DNA for the CDR3: TGTGCCAGCAGTCAGGACGGGCGTTATGGCACCGGGGAGCTGTTTTTT. It specifies CASSQDGRYGTGELFF.

This clonotype was recorded many times. This chain links TRBV7-9 with TRBJ2-1, with TRBD2 identical over 7 bases. Germline CDR1 and CDR2: SEHNR and FQNEAQ (reference sequence). J lost 2 bases, V lost 7 bases, and 8 bases had no gene match. The CDR3 sequence is 15 residues long. The CDR3 DNA reads TGTGCCAGCACCTCGAGCGGGGCTACCTACAATGAGCAGTTCTTC. Protein product: CASTSSGATYNEQFF.

The table lists this clonotype with a few counts. The chain carries TRBV9 and TRBJ1-1; possible D gene TRBD1, 5 bases. The CDR3 spans 15 residues. Germline loops: CDR1 SGDLS, CDR2 YYNGEE. The V gene lost 0 bases and the J gene lost 1 base, with 10 bases spanning the gap. CDR3 bases: TGTGCCAGCAGCGTAGGTTTAAGGGGGAACACTGAAGCTTTCTTT. This sequence encodes CASSVGLRGNTEAFF.

This clonotype occurred a few times. V usage is TRBV5-1 and J usage is TRBJ2-7; 10 bases line up with TRBD1. CDR1 is SGHRS and CDR2 is YFSETQ in the germline V gene. The CDR3 has 17 residues. V shed 4 bases, J shed 4 bases, and the junction held 14 bases outside the gene matches. The CDR3 reads CASSPRPAGQGIYEQYF. DNA for the CDR3: TGCGCCAGCAGCCCCAGACCGGCGGGACAGGGGATTTACGAGCAGTACTTC.

This clonotype appeared many times. The junction does not match germline at one end; this may be a read error. This chain connects TRBV12-3 or TRBV12-4 to TRBJ2-7; maybe TRBD2 (5 bases). The CDR3 length is 13 residues. The CDR3 reads CASSFGGSYEQYF. CDR3 in DNA: TGCGCCAGCAGCTTCGGCGGGTCCTACGAGCAGTACTTC.

This clonotype was counted at least ten times. The V gene is TRBV20-1, the J gene TRBJ1-4; a weak D match, TRBD1 (6 bases). V lost 1 base to trimming and J lost 6 bases, with 12 bases between them. The germline V gene encodes CDR1 DFQATT and CDR2 SNEGSKA (reference sequence). The CDR3 runs to 14 residues. DNA for the CDR3: TGCAGTGCTAGAGTCCGGGGGCATTATGAAAAACTGTTTTTT. Translation gives CSARVRGHYEKLFF.

This clonotype was detected many times. The V gene is TRBV20-1, the J gene TRBJ1-6; D is undetermined. The ends were cut back, 5 bases at V and 7 bases at J, with 12 bases in the middle. Germline V gene lookup returns CDR1 DFQATT and CDR2 SNEGSKA (reference sequence). The length of the CDR3 is 13 residues. The CDR3 sequence: CSAYTLGNSPLHF. The CDR3 region has the DNA TGCAGTGCTTACACCCTCGGGAATTCACCCCTCCACTTT.

The J gene is TRBJ2-2, the V gene TRBV12-3 or TRBV12-4, with 8 bases fitting TRBD1. The trim removed 6 bases at V and 3 bases at J, leaving 6 bases unmatched. The CDR3 length is 15 residues. This CDR3 is CASRATGVDTGELFF. Written as DNA, the CDR3 is TGTGCCAGCAGAGCGACAGGGGTTGACACCGGGGAGCTGTTTTTT.

This clonotype showed up many times. The J gene is TRBJ1-1, the V gene TRBV20-1; no definite D call. CDR3 size: 16 residues. The ends were cut back, 0 bases at V and 1 base at J, with 15 bases in the middle. Germline V gene lookup returns CDR1 DFQATT and CDR2 SNEGSKA (reference sequence). The CDR3 sequence: CSARDLKDSKNTEAFF. CDR3 DNA sequence: TGCAGTGCTAGAGATCTTAAGGATAGTAAGAACACTGAAGCTTTCTTT.

This clonotype appeared a few times. The chain employs TRBV29-1 and TRBJ1-2; D gene unclear. The ends were cut back, 2 bases at V and 4 bases at J, with 11 bases in the middle. CDR1 is SQVTM, CDR2 ANQGSEA, per germline. The CDR3 covers 13 residues. CDR3 bases: TGCAGCGTTGAAATGGCAGAAACCTATGGCTACACCTTC. This gives the protein CSVEMAETYGYTF.

V is TRBV4-1 and J is TRBJ1-5; D unresolved. In germline, CDR1 is MGHRA, CDR2 YSYEKL. The CDR3 length is 13 residues. V lost 0 bases to trimming and J lost 6 bases, with 6 bases between them. The CDR3, as DNA: TGCGCCAGCAGCCAAGACTATTCTCAGCCCCAGCATTTT. Its protein product is CASSQDYSQPQHF.

This clonotype was seen more than once but under ten times. This chain uses TRBV20-1 with TRBJ2-1, with a weak D call TRBD1 (5 bases). There are 11 residues in the CDR3. V lost 0 bases and J 10 bases, leaving 7 bases between the germline ends. Germline V CDR1 and CDR2: DFQATT, SNEGSKA (reference sequence). CDR3 loop: CSAREDTEQFF. CDR3 in DNA: TGCAGTGCTAGAGAGGACACCGAGCAGTTCTTC.

This clonotype has ten or more counts. The rearrangement links TRBV12-3 or TRBV12-4 to TRBJ2-7, with TRBD2 matching 7 bases. This CDR3 is built from 16 residues. Losses at the gene ends were 6 bases for V and 4 bases for J; bases not matched to a gene: 15. The CDR3 spells CASSTRASGSMYEQYF. DNA for the CDR3: TGTGCCAGCAGCACCAGGGCTAGCGGTAGTATGTACGAGCAGTACTTC.

Only a few counts were recorded for this clonotype. V gene TRBV29-1 combines with J gene TRBJ2-2; 7 bases line up with TRBD1. CDR3 length: 13 residues. Trimming cost V 6 bases and J 3 bases; bases outside gene matches: 4. Germline-derived CDR1 and CDR2 are SQVTM and ANQGSEA. CDR3 region: CSVDRVDTGELFF. The DNA of the CDR3 is TGCAGCGTCGACAGGGTAGACACCGGGGAGCTGTTTTTT.

This clonotype was seen more than once but under ten times. The chain combines TRBV29-1 with TRBJ2-7; TRBD2 matches 7 bases. Looked up from germline, CDR1 is SQVTM and CDR2 is ANQGSEA. V was pared by 1 base and J by 2 bases, with 8 bases of the junction left unmatched. The CDR3 covers 15 residues. The CDR3 DNA reads TGCAGCGTTGAAGCCCCCGGCCGGGGGGCCTACGAGCAGTACTTC. Protein product: CSVEAPGRGAYEQYF.

The chain has TRBV7-2 and TRBJ1-2; unclear D gene. CDR1 is SGHTA and CDR2 is FQGNSA in the germline V gene. The CDR3 spans 15 residues. V was trimmed by 0 bases and J by 4 bases, leaving 12 bases between them. The CDR3 region is CASSLADIPLYGYTF. CDR3 DNA: TGTGCCAGCAGCTTAGCTGACATCCCCCTCTATGGCTACACCTTC.

In its sample, this clonotype was seen a few times. This sequence joins TRBV5-1 and TRBJ2-3; no firm D call. CDR3 length equals 15 residues. The ends were cut back, 1 base at V and 4 bases at J, with 13 bases in the middle. Germline CDR1 and CDR2: SGHRS and YFSETQ. This CDR3 reads CASSLSGYLSDTQYF. The CDR3, as DNA: TGCGCCAGCAGCTTGTCAGGTTATCTCTCAGATACGCAGTATTTT.

This clonotype was seen more than once but under ten times. V usage is TRBV4-3 and J usage is TRBJ1-1; D is unresolved. Trimming removed 2 bases at V and 0 bases at J, with 10 bases between. This CDR3 spans 15 amino acids. Germline CDR1 reads LGHNA; CDR2 reads YSLEER. The CDR3 protein is CASSQSILMNTEAFF. The CDR3 DNA is TGCGCCAGCAGCCAATCCATACTTATGAACACTGAAGCTTTCTTT.

In its sample, this clonotype was seen a few times. This chain uses TRBV12-3 or TRBV12-4 with TRBJ1-6, with D perhaps TRBD1 (6 bases). The CDR3 totals 17 residues. V lost 5 bases and J lost 9, with 23 bases in between. CDR3 sequence reads: CASSIPTGKSGRSPLHF. CDR3 coding DNA: TGTGCCAGCAGTATACCTACAGGGAAGTCGGGACGTTCACCCCTCCACTTT.

This clonotype has just a few counts. The CDR3 bases are TGCGCCAGCAGCCAAGAGGACTGGAGGAACACTGAAGCTTTCTTT. Amino acids: CASSQEDWRNTEAFF. The chain joins TRBV4-3 to TRBJ1-1; D remains unclear. V lost 0 bases, J lost 1 base, and 9 bases lay in between. The length of the CDR3 is 15 residues. Germline V gene data show CDR1 as LGHNA and CDR2 as YSLEER.

This clonotype appeared many times. The genes are TRBV4-3 and TRBJ1-1; D may be TRBD1 (5 bases). Trimming pared 4 bases from V and 5 bases from J, leaving 14 bases between. CDR3 size: 14 residues. CDR1 is LGHNA, CDR2 YSLEER, per germline. The CDR3 loop reads CASSLRGGGTEAFF. The CDR3 coding sequence is TGCGCCAGCAGCCTTAGGGGAGGAGGAACTGAAGCTTTCTTT.